This TCR beta chain was sequenced during a study of T-cell reconstitution after alpha-beta-depleted transplantation in children. Study observations and caveats: By one year post-transplant, T-cell counts and diversity largely arose from T cells that were newly produced.

Concerning this clonotype itself: As yet, its antigen is unknown.

Germline-derived CDR1 and CDR2 are SGHKS and YYEKEE (reference sequence). Trimming pared 4 bases from V and 6 bases from J, leaving 11 bases between. This CDR3 is 13 amino acids long. Unique molecular identifiers were incorporated when the TCRbeta library was constructed. TCRdb re-called the PCR reads through MiXCR, storing one row per CDR3 protein. Here the sample spans about 980,000 distinct CDR3 sequences, around 30% being singletons. The chain links TRBV5-5 to TRBJ2-1; no reliable D call. The sequenced sample was PBMCs, mostly from graft donor cells, obtained 360 days after TCRalphabeta/CD19-depleted stem cell transplant. The sequence came from a boy in the first two years of life who had a stem cell transplant for SCID, so the T cells may come from the graft donor. The CDR3 DNA reads TGTGCCAGCAGCCCCTTAAGGGCCAATGAGCAGTTCTTC. Protein: CASSPLRANEQFF.